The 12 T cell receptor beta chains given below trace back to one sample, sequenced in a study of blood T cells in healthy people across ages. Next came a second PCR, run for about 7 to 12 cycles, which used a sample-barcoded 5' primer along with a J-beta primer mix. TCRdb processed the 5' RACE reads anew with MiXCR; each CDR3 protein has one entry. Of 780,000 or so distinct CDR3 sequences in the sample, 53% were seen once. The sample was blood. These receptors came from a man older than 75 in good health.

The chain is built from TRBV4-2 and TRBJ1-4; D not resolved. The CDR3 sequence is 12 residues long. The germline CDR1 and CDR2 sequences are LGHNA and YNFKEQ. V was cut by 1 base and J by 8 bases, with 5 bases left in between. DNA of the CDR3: TGTGCCAGCAGCCAAGCTGGGGAAAAACTGTTTTTT. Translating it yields CASSQAGEKLFF.

The CDR3 DNA reads TGCAGTGCCGTACATGGGGCGCCGACCAAAAACATTCAGTACTTC. Translated: CSAVHGAPTKNIQYF. The rearrangement links TRBV20-1 to TRBJ2-4; possible D gene TRBD1, 5 bases. Germline CDR1 reads DFQATT; CDR2 reads SNEGSKA (reference sequence). With 6 bases removed from V and 2 bases from J, the gap between germline ends came to 17 bases. The CDR3 is 15 amino acids.

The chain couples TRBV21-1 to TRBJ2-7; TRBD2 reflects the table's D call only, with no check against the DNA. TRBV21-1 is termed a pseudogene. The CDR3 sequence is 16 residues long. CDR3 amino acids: CASSKALTSGSYEQYF. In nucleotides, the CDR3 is TGTGCCAGCAGCAAAGCGCTTACTAGCGGCTCCTACGAGCAGTACTTC.

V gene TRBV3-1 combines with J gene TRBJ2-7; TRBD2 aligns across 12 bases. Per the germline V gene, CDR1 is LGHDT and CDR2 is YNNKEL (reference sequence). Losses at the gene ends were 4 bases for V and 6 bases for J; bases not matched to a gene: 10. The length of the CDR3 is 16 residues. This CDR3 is CASSPWTSGAFGEQYF. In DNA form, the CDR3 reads TGTGCCAGCAGCCCTTGGACTAGCGGGGCCTTTGGCGAGCAGTACTTC.

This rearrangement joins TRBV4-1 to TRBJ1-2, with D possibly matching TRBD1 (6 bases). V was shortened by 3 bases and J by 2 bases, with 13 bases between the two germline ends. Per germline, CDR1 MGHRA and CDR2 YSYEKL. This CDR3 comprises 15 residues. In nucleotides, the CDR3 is TGCGCCAGCAGCCACCCAGCGACAGGAAACTATGGCTACACCTTC. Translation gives CASSHPATGNYGYTF.

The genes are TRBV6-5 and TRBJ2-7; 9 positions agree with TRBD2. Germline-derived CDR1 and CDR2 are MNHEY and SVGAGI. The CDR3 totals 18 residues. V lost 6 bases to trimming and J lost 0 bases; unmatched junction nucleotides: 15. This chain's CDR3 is CASSWTSVTQFSSYEQYF. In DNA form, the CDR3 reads TGTGCCAGCAGCTGGACTAGCGTAACTCAATTCAGCTCCTACGAGCAGTACTTC.

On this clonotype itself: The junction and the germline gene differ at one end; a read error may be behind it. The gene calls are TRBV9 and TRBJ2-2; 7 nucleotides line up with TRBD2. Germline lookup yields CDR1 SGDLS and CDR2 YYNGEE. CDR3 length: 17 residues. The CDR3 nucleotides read TGTGCCAGCAGCGTAGCTCCAGCGGGGCCTAACACTGGGGAGCTGTTTTTT. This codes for CASSVAPAGPNTGELFF.

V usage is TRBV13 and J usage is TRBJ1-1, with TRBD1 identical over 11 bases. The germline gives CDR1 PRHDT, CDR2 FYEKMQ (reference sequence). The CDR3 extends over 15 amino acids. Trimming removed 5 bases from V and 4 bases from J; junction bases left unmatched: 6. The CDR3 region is CASSTRTGGITEAFF. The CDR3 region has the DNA TGTGCCAGCAGCACCCGGACAGGGGGCATCACTGAAGCTTTCTTT.

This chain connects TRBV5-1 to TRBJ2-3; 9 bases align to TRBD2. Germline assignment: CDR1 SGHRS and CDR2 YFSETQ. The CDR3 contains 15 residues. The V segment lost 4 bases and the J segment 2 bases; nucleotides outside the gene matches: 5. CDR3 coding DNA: TGCGCCAGCAGCCCGACTAGCGGCCCCACAGATACGCAGTATTTT. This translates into CASSPTSGPTDTQYF.

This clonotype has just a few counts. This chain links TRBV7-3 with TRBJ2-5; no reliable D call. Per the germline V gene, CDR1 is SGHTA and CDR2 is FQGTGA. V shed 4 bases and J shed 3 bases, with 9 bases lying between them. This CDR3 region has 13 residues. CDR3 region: CASSSAPEETQYF. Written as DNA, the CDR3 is TGTGCCAGCAGCTCCGCCCCTGAAGAGACCCAGTACTTC.

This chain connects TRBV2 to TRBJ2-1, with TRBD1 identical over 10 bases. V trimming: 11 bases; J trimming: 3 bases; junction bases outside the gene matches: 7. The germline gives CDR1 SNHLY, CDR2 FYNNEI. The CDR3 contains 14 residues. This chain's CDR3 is CAGKGQGLYNEQFF. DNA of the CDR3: TGTGCCGGAAAGGGACAGGGGCTCTACAATGAGCAGTTCTTC.

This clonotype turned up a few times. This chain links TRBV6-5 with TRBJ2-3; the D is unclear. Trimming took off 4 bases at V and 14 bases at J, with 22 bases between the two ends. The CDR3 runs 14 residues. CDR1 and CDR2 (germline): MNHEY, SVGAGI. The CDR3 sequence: CASSFIGSHRDAYF. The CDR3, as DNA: TGTGCCAGCAGTTTTATAGGGTCGCACAGAGACGCGTATTTT.